These 20 T cell receptor beta chains share one sample of origin, sequenced in a study of blood T cells in healthy people across ages. A J-beta primer mix and a sample-barcoded 5' primer were used in a second PCR of about 7 to 12 cycles. MiXCR, run by TCRdb on the 5' RACE reads, gives a single entry per CDR3 protein. The sample records some 640,000 distinct CDR3 sequences, over 45% being singletons. The sequencing sample was made of blood. These receptors were obtained from a woman in her sixties or seventies in good health.

This clonotype turned up a few times. The chain carries TRBV27 and TRBJ1-4; possible D gene TRBD1, 5 bases. CDR3 length: 15 residues. CDR1 MNHEY and CDR2 SMNVEV come from the germline V gene (reference sequence). The V end was cut by 3 bases, the J end by 3 bases, with 11 bases between. CDR3 bases: TGTGCCAGCAGTTTTGTTGGCAGGGCTAATGAAAAACTGTTTTTT. Its protein product is CASSFVGRANEKLFF.

This clonotype was recorded a few times. This chain uses TRBV7-2 with TRBJ2-7, with 9 bases identical to TRBD2. V was pared by 5 bases and J by 1 base, with 6 bases of the junction left unmatched. The germline gives CDR1 SGHTA, CDR2 FQGNSA. The CDR3 has 15 residues. The DNA of the CDR3 is TGTGCCAGCAGCCCCCGACTAGCGGCATCCTACGAGCAGTACTTC. Its protein product is CASSPRLAASYEQYF.

This clonotype was seen a handful of times. V is TRBV3-1 and J is TRBJ2-1; D is unclear. Germline-derived CDR1 and CDR2 are LGHDT and YNNKEL (reference sequence). V dropped 0 bases and J dropped 9 bases, with 9 bases sitting between them. The CDR3 has 13 residues. The CDR3 bases are TGTGCCAGCAGCCAAGATGAGGTAATTGAGCAGTTCTTC. Its translation: CASSQDEVIEQFF.

The chain couples TRBV20-1 to TRBJ1-5, with 7 nucleotides matching TRBD1. The CDR3 is made up of 14 amino acids. The germline V gene has CDR1 DFQATT and CDR2 SNEGSKA (reference sequence). V gave up 1 base and J gave up 4 bases; unmatched junction bases: 4. The CDR3 DNA is TGCAGTGCTAGAGGCCAGGGGGTTAATCAGCCCCAGCATTTT. Translation gives CSARGQGVNQPQHF.

This clonotype has just a few counts. V gene TRBV20-1 combines with J gene TRBJ2-5; D remains unclear. CDR1 is DFQATT and CDR2 is SNEGSKA in the germline V gene (reference sequence). V lost 0 bases to trimming and J lost 2 bases, with 10 bases between them. The CDR3 covers 14 residues. The CDR3 is CSARDWQAQETQYF. CDR3 coding DNA: TGCAGTGCTAGAGATTGGCAGGCTCAAGAGACCCAGTACTTC.

Only one count was recorded for this clonotype. V gene TRBV24-1 combines with J gene TRBJ2-1; 14 bases fit TRBD2. This CDR3 is 15 amino acids long. V lost 7 bases and J lost 13; bases outside the gene matches: 11. CDR1 and CDR2 from the germline V gene are KGHDR and SFDVKD. The CDR3 bases are TGTGCCACCAGCGACACCCGAGGGACTAGCGGGAGTCAGTTCTTC. This gives the protein CATSDTRGTSGSQFF.

The chain recombines TRBV5-1 with TRBJ2-3, with a weak D call TRBD2 (5 bases). The CDR3 runs 15 residues. V was cut by 4 bases and J by 2 bases, with 14 bases left in between. CDR1 and CDR2 from the germline V gene are SGHRS and YFSETQ. As DNA, the CDR3 is TGCGCCAGCAGCCCGGACGGGGAATACACAGATACGCAGTATTTT. Amino acid sequence: CASSPDGEYTDTQYF.

This clonotype was detected only a few times. V and J are TRBV29-1 and TRBJ2-1; D is possibly TRBD2 (6 bases). Trimming stripped 7 bases from V and 9 bases from J, with 25 bases between. The CDR3 is 15 residues long. Germline V gives CDR1 SQVTM, CDR2 ANQGSEA. The CDR3 protein is CSAFPGTRGSSEQFF. CDR3 DNA: TGCAGCGCGTTCCCGGGGACCCGGGGGTCTAGTGAGCAGTTCTTC.

This chain connects TRBV29-1 to TRBJ2-1, with a possible D match to TRBD2 (6 bases). Germline-derived CDR1 and CDR2 are SQVTM and ANQGSEA. Trimming left V 5 bases short and J 13 bases short, with 24 bases between. The CDR3 sequence is 14 residues long. The CDR3 DNA follows: TGCAGCGTTCAGGCGGGGCCTTACTCCGAGACCCAGTTCTTC. This gives the protein CSVQAGPYSETQFF.

This clonotype was detected only a few times. The V call is TRBV20-1, the J call TRBJ2-1; 11 nucleotides agree with TRBD2. The CDR3 spans 15 residues. V gave up 4 bases and J gave up 3 bases; unmatched junction bases: 5. Germline values: CDR1 DFQATT, CDR2 SNEGSKA (reference sequence). Here the CDR3 DNA reads TGCAGTGCTAAAAGACTAGCGGGAAGCTACAATGAGCAGTTCTTC. This translates into CSAKRLAGSYNEQFF.

This clonotype showed up just a few times. This chain links TRBV10-3 with TRBJ2-1; no clear D gene. CDR3 length equals 13 residues. Trimming cost V 7 bases and J 10 bases, with 17 bases left between them. Germline V gene sequence: CDR1 ENHRY, CDR2 SYGVKD. CDR3 nucleotides: TGTGCCATCATGCCTAGTGGAAATCACGAGCAGTTCTTC. Residues: CAIMPSGNHEQFF.

The chain has TRBV27 and TRBJ1-5; 8 bases align to TRBD1. J gave up 5 bases and V 5 bases, and 14 bases lay outside the gene matches. This CDR3 is built from 17 residues. The germline V gene encodes CDR1 MNHEY and CDR2 SMNVEV (reference sequence). The CDR3 loop is CASSSRRDRRTDQPQHF. CDR3 DNA: TGTGCCAGCAGTAGCCGCCGGGACAGGCGAACGGATCAGCCCCAGCATTTT.

This clonotype came up a few times. The V gene is TRBV20-1, the J gene TRBJ2-7; no firm D call. V dropped 3 bases and J dropped 0 bases, with 6 bases sitting between them. The CDR3 spans 12 residues. CDR1 DFQATT and CDR2 SNEGSKA come from the germline V gene (reference sequence). In DNA form, the CDR3 reads TGCAGTGCTAGGGCGCCCTCCTACGAGCAGTACTTC. Residues: CSARAPSYEQYF.

This clonotype was picked up a small number of times. J is TRBJ2-7 and V is TRBV28, with TRBD2 as a possible D gene (5 bases). The CDR3 runs 13 residues. Trimming took 2 bases from V and 10 from J, leaving 15 bases between them. Germline CDR1 and CDR2: MDHEN and SYDVKM. For the CDR3, the DNA is TGTGCCAGCAGTTTAACTTTTTCGGGGTCCCAGTACTTC. Protein product: CASSLTFSGSQYF. Based on the CDR3 plus reference TRBV28 and TRBJ2-7, the full variable domain is DVKVTQSSRYLVKRTGEKVFLECVQDMDHENMFWYRQDPGLGLRLIYFSYDVKMKEKGDIPEGYSVSREKKERFSLILESASTNQTSMYLCASSLTFSGSQYFGPGTRLTVT.

In its sample, this clonotype was seen a few times. The V and J genes are TRBV7-2 and TRBJ2-3; D remains ambiguous. CDR1 is SGHTA and CDR2 is FQGNSA in the germline V gene. This CDR3 region has 15 residues. Trimming shortened V by 1 base and J by 0 bases, and 8 bases separated the two germline ends. CDR3 loop: CASSLDPPSTDTQYF. CDR3 DNA: TGTGCCAGCAGCTTAGACCCCCCCAGCACAGATACGCAGTATTTT.

In its sample, this clonotype was seen many times. The V gene is TRBV25-1, the J gene TRBJ2-1; no reliable D call. The CDR3 consists of 12 residues. Per germline, CDR1 MGHDK and CDR2 SYGVNS. V lost 5 bases and J lost 8, with 10 bases in between. The CDR3, as DNA: TGTGCCAGCAGTCTTCAACGTCATGAGCAGTTCTTC. Its translation: CASSLQRHEQFF.

The chain carries TRBV5-1 and TRBJ2-7, with 14 bases identical to TRBD2. CDR3 length equals 16 residues. The germline CDR1 and CDR2 sequences are SGHRS and YFSETQ. V lost 2 bases to trimming and J lost 3 bases; unmatched junction nucleotides: 4. CDR3 nucleotides: TGCGCCAGCAGCTTACCCGGGACTAGCGGGAGCTACGAGCAGTACTTC. It yields the protein CASSLPGTSGSYEQYF.

The chain recombines TRBV20-1 with TRBJ2-5; possible D gene TRBD1, 5 bases. Trimming left V 1 base short and J 6 bases short, with 15 bases between. This CDR3 is built from 14 residues. CDR1 DFQATT and CDR2 SNEGSKA come from the germline V gene (reference sequence). The CDR3 DNA reads as TGCAGTGCTAGAGGGGGAAGGGGTCCGAAGACCCAGTACTTC. Its protein product is CSARGGRGPKTQYF.

In this sample, this clonotype turned up a few times. This chain connects TRBV27 to TRBJ1-2; maybe TRBD1 (6 bases). Germline V gives CDR1 MNHEY, CDR2 SMNVEV (reference sequence). V was clipped by 5 bases and J by 4 bases, with 17 bases between them. CDR3 length: 15 amino acids. The CDR3: CASSPTGLSLYGYTF. CDR3 nucleotides: TGTGCCAGCAGTCCCACAGGGTTGTCTCTCTATGGCTACACCTTC.

This clonotype was observed a few times. This chain connects TRBV3-1 to TRBJ2-4, with 12 bases identical to TRBD2. Trimming took 1 base from V and 1 from J; bases not matched to a gene: 5. The CDR3 runs to 18 residues. Germline CDR1 LGHDT, CDR2 YNNKEL (reference sequence). This CDR3 reads CASSQGLAGASAKNIQYF. CDR3 DNA sequence: TGTGCCAGCAGCCAAGGACTAGCGGGAGCTTCTGCCAAAAACATTCAGTACTTC.